Listed below are T cell receptor beta chains from one sample, sequenced in a study of post-analysis software for immune sequencing data. TCRdb independently ran MiXCR on the PCR reads; one entry per CDR3 protein. The sample comprises just over 250,000 distinct CDR3 sequences, 36% of which are singletons, and around 5% rests with the top ten. Sequenced input: blood. The source is a girl aged 5-17 years with multiple sclerosis. CDR3s include the opening cysteine and the closing phenylalanine or tryptophan. A D gene is named only where the DNA matches it firmly. The size entry is marked missing in some rows and otherwise reads once, few, many or a size class.

abundance | j_gene | len | d_gene | v_gene | CDR3nt | CDR3aa
many | TRBJ1-2 | 16 | TRBD1 | TRBV7-9 | TGTGCCAGCAGCCCCGGGACAGGGCTGGCTAACTATGGCTACACCTTC | CASSPGTGLANYGYTF
many | TRBJ1-2 | 14 | - | TRBV7-6 | TGTGCCAGCAGCTTAGCGCCGGGGGGATATGGCTACACCTTC | CASSLAPGGYGYTF
- | TRBJ2-3 | 14 | - | TRBV20-1 | TGCAGTGCTAGAGGGGGCGGGAACACAGATACGCAGTATTTT | CSARGGGNTDTQYF
once | TRBJ2-3 | 16 | TRBD1 | TRBV29-1 | TGCAGCGCGGCATCTTACGGACAGGGTGCGACAGATACGCAGTATTTT | CSAASYGQGATDTQYF
- | TRBJ2-3 | 13 | - | TRBV29-1 | TGCGGCGTTCGAGCAGGGGGCACAGATACGCAGTATTTT | CGVRAGGTDTQYF
many | TRBJ1-1 | 13 | - | TRBV20-1 | TGCAGTGCTAGAGTAGGGTCCTACACTGAAGCTTTCTTT | CSARVGSYTEAFF
few | TRBJ2-7 | 14 | - | TRBV24-1 | TGTGCCCCCGCCCTACGGACCACCTCCTACGAGCAGTACTTC | CAPALRTTSYEQYF
- | TRBJ2-7 | 11 | - | TRBV5-1 | TGCGCCAGCAGCTTCGAAGACGAGCAGTACTTC | CASSFEDEQYF
- | TRBJ1-1 | 13 | - | TRBV6-1 | TGTGCCAGCAGTGGTATGAAGAACACTGAAGCTTTCTTT | CASSGMKNTEAFF
- | TRBJ2-7 | 13 | TRBD1 | TRBV20-1 | TGCAGTGCCACGGACAGGGCTACCTACGAGCAGTACTTC | CSATDRATYEQYF
- | TRBJ1-4 | 17 | - | TRBV2 | TGTGCCAGCAGCACCGCTCCCCTTGGGGCGGCTAATGAAAAACTGTTTTTT | CASSTAPLGAANEKLFF
- | TRBJ2-7 | 12 | - | TRBV6-1 | TGTGCCAGCAGGACCCAGGGGTGGGAGCAGTACTTC | CASRTQGWEQYF
- | TRBJ2-5 | 16 | TRBD1 | TRBV7-9 | TGTGCCAGCAGCTTCAAGAGGGGACAGTACCAAGAGACCCAGTACTTC | CASSFKRGQYQETQYF
- | TRBJ2-2 | 16 | - | TRBV5-1 | TGCGCCAGCAGCTCCCTCTTAGCGGTGAACACCGGGGAGCTGTTTTTT | CASSSLLAVNTGELFF
many | TRBJ2-1 | 15 | TRBD1 | TRBV20-1 | TGCAGTGCCACTTCTGCCAGGGGGCTCTACAATGAGCAGTTCTTC | CSATSARGLYNEQFF
many | TRBJ1-4 | 15 | TRBD1 | TRBV2 | TGTGCCAGCATGGAGACAGGGGTCCCTAATGGGAAACTGTTTTTT | CASMETGVPNGKLFF
many | TRBJ2-1 | 14 | TRBD2 | TRBV4-1 | TGCGCCAGCAGCCAAGGGGGGGGATACAATGAGCAGTTCTTC | CASSQGGGYNEQFF
- | TRBJ1-4 | 15 | TRBD1 | TRBV2 | TGTGCCAGCATTATGACAGGGACCCCTAATGAAAAACGGTTTTTT | CASIMTGTPNEKRFF
few | TRBJ1-2 | 15 | - | TRBV3-1 | TGTGCCAGCAGCCCTGTCCCGGGGGGCAGGAATGGCTACACCTTC | CASSPVPGGRNGYTF
many | TRBJ1-4 | 12 | - | TRBV7-9 | TGTGCCAGCAGCTTAGGAAGGCTCCAACTGTTTTTT | CASSLGRLQLFF
many | TRBJ2-1 | 15 | TRBD1 | TRBV20-1 | TGCAGTGCCCCCCCACCGGGACAGGACGCGAGTGAGCAGTTCTTC | CSAPPPGQDASEQFF
many | TRBJ1-2 | 11 | - | TRBV10-3 | TGTGCCTCCGGGGGATTCTCTGGCTACACCTTC | CASGGFSGYTF
- | TRBJ2-5 | 17 | TRBD1 | TRBV6-5 | TGTGCCAGCAGTTTACAAGGCGGGACAGGGGGCAGAGAGACCCAGTACTTC | CASSLQGGTGGRETQYF
- | TRBJ2-5 | 16 | - | TRBV4-1 | TGCGCCAGCAGCCAACATCAGGCGCAGGGTGGAGAGACCCAGTACTTC | CASSQHQAQGGETQYF
- | TRBJ2-1 | 14 | TRBD2 | TRBV20-1 | TGCAGTGTCACCCCGGGACTAGCGGACAATGAGCAGTTCTTC | CSVTPGLADNEQFF
many | TRBJ2-5 | 12 | - | TRBV20-1 | TGCAGTGTACTGGACAACCAAGAGACCCAGTACTTC | CSVLDNQETQYF
- | TRBJ2-1 | 13 | - | TRBV20-1 | TGCAGTGCTAGTCCCGGGGTCTACAATGAGCAGTTCTTC | CSASPGVYNEQFF
many | TRBJ1-5 | 16 | TRBD1 | TRBV6-1 | TGTGCCAGCAGAGGTCCGGGACAGGGTGGCAATCAGCCCCAGCATTTT | CASRGPGQGGNQPQHF
few | TRBJ2-2 | 16 | TRBD1 | TRBV12-3/TRBV12-4 | TGTGCCAGCACCTCGTTAAGGGGGCCGCACACCGGGGAGCTGTTTTTT | CASTSLRGPHTGELFF
- | TRBJ2-1 | 15 | - | TRBV7-8 | TGTGCCAGCAGTTTAACCCCGACCACCTACAATGAGCAGTTCTTC | CASSLTPTTYNEQFF
- | TRBJ1-1 | 14 | - | TRBV7-3 | TGTGCCGGCAGTGCGGGCCAGGCCAACACTGAAGCTTTCTTT | CAGSAGQANTEAFF
- | TRBJ2-6 | 18 | - | TRBV7-2 | TGTGCCAGCAGCTTAGTTCCAGGGTCGTCCTCTGGGGCCAACGTCCTGACTTTC | CASSLVPGSSSGANVLTF
- | TRBJ1-5 | 14 | - | TRBV9 | TGTGCCAGCAGCGTAGCCGCCGTTAATCAGCCCCAGCATTTT | CASSVAAVNQPQHF
many | TRBJ2-1 | 14 | - | TRBV20-1 | TGCAGTGCCTATCAGGAGGGGCTCGAGAATGAGCAGTTCTTC | CSAYQEGLENEQFF
- | TRBJ2-7 | 13 | - | TRBV12-3/TRBV12-4 | TGTGCCAGCAGCTTCAACTCCTACAATGAGCAGTACTTC | CASSFNSYNEQYF
- | TRBJ1-1 | 15 | - | TRBV2 | TGTGCCAGCAGTGGGGCCGCTGCTCTGGGGACTGAAGCTTTCTTT | CASSGAAALGTEAFF
few | TRBJ2-2 | 17 | TRBD1 | TRBV29-1 | TGCAGCGTATCCCCCGGGACAGGCCTGAAGAACACCGGGGAGCGGTTTTTT | CSVSPGTGLKNTGERFF
many | TRBJ2-5 | 21 | TRBD1 | TRBV3-1 | TGTGCCAGCAGCCGACACCGTCCCGGGACAGGGAGCCTCGCAACACAAGAGACCCAGTACTTC | CASSRHRPGTGSLATQETQYF
many | TRBJ2-3 | 14 | - | TRBV6-5 | TGTGCCAGCAGGGAGGCGGGTAGCCCAGATACGCAGTATTTT | CASREAGSPDTQYF
- | TRBJ1-2 | 13 | - | TRBV13 | TGTGCCAACATGGACCGAACTAACTATGGCTACACCTTC | CANMDRTNYGYTF
- | TRBJ2-1 | 12 | - | TRBV5-1 | TGCGCCAGCAGCTATCCGGGGCCAGAGCAGTTCTTC | CASSYPGPEQFF
- | TRBJ2-7 | 14 | - | TRBV5-1 | TGCGCCAGCAGCTGGGACACTAGCTCCTACGAGCAGTACTTC | CASSWDTSSYEQYF
many | TRBJ1-2 | 12 | - | TRBV30 | TGTGCCCAAAGGGCGGGGGACGGCGGCTACACCTTC | CAQRAGDGGYTF
many | TRBJ2-3 | 15 | TRBD2 | TRBV7-2 | TGTGCCAGCAGCTTAGTAGCGGGGGGGTTAGATACGCAGTATTTT | CASSLVAGGLDTQYF
few | TRBJ2-7 | 14 | - | TRBV25-1 | TGTGCCAGCTCCTCTGGACAGAGGACCTACGAGCAGTACTTC | CASSSGQRTYEQYF
- | TRBJ2-7 | 11 | - | TRBV14 | TGTGCCAGCAGCCAAGCTTTCGAGCAGTACTTC | CASSQAFEQYF
many | TRBJ1-4 | 15 | - | TRBV4-2 | TGTGCCAGCAGCCGAGTAGGGGAGGGCCCTGAAAAACTGTTTTTT | CASSRVGEGPEKLFF
once | TRBJ2-1 | 19 | TRBD2 | TRBV20-1 | TGCAGTGCGGATCCTCGGACTAGTGGGAGGGCCAAGTCCTACAATGGGCAGTTCTTC | CSADPRTSGRAKSYNGQFF
- | TRBJ1-2 | 13 | - | TRBV7-9 | TGTGCCAGCAGAGGGGATGGGAACTATGGCTACACCTTC | CASRGDGNYGYTF
many | TRBJ2-3 | 15 | - | TRBV29-1 | TGCAGCGTTGTAGATAGGACAGTCAGCACAGATACGCAGTATTTT | CSVVDRTVSTDTQYF
- | TRBJ2-3 | 15 | TRBD2 | TRBV5-1 | TGCGCCAGCACCTCTAGCGGGAGGGAAACAGATACGCAGTATTTT | CASTSSGRETDTQYF
many | TRBJ1-1 | 14 | TRBD1 | TRBV5-6 | TGTGCCAGCAGGATACAGGGGTTGAACACTGAAGCTTTCTTT | CASRIQGLNTEAFF
many | TRBJ1-2 | 13 | TRBD1 | TRBV6-5 | TGTGCCAGCAGCCTGGACAGGAATAATGGCTACACCTTC | CASSLDRNNGYTF
- | TRBJ1-2 | 13 | TRBD1 | TRBV7-8 | TGTGCCAGCAGCCATGGTACAGGGGGTGGCTACACCTTC | CASSHGTGGGYTF
few | TRBJ2-2 | 17 | TRBD2 | TRBV6-1 | TGTGCCAGCAGCGGACTAGCGGGGAGACCGAACACCGGGGAGCTGTTTTTT | CASSGLAGRPNTGELFF
many | TRBJ2-3 | 17 | TRBD2 | TRBV4-1 | TGCGCCAGCAGCCAAACCGTACTAGCGGGGCTTGTGGATACGCAGTATTTT | CASSQTVLAGLVDTQYF
- | TRBJ2-3 | 16 | TRBD2 | TRBV7-2 | TGTGCCAGCAGCTTAGACCTAGCGGCACGCACAGATACGCAGTATTTT | CASSLDLAARTDTQYF
- | TRBJ1-1 | 14 | - | TRBV5-1 | TGCGCCAGCAGCTTGGCCCGGGGGGCCACTGAAGCTTTCTTT | CASSLARGATEAFF
few | TRBJ2-1 | 15 | TRBD2 | TRBV12-3/TRBV12-4 | TGTGCCAGCAGCCCGGGGACTAGCGGGGGTTATGAGCAGTTCTTC | CASSPGTSGGYEQFF